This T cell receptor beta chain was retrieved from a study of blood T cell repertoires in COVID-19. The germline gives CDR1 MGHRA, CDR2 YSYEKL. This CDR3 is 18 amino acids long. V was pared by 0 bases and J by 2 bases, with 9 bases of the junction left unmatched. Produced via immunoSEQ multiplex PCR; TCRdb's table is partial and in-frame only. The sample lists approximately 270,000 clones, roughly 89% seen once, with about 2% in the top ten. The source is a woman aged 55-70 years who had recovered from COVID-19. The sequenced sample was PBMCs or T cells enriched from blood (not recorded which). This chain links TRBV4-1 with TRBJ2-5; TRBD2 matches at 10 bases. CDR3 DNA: TGCGCCAGCAGCCAAGAGGGGCCCCCGGGACTAGCGCAAGAGACCCAGTACTTC. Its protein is CASSQEGPPGLAQETQYF.